Listed below are T cell receptor beta chains from one sample, sequenced in a study of metastatic and nonmetastatic thyroid tumors. TCRdb re-clonotyped the PCR reads via MiXCR. The table shows about 13,000 clones, with about a quarter occurring only once. The material sequenced was blood. The receptor set was obtained from a female donor with papillary thyroid cancer or a benign thyroid nodule (not recorded which). Some clones in this sample may be carry-over from other donors' samples. Both conserved end residues are trimmed from each CDR3. Fields, in order: CDR3 length, V gene, J gene, CDR3 protein.

14	TRBV2	TRBJ1-5	ASSVGRAGRNQPQH
11	TRBV27	TRBJ1-1	ASSLHPRTEAF
14	TRBV20-1	TRBJ1-2	SARAVDRDSNYGYT
13	TRBV9	TRBJ2-1	ASSTQGEVYNEQF
12	TRBV6-5	TRBJ2-7	ASSYSPTLYEQY
8	TRBV20-1	TRBJ2-3	SASGATQY
10	TRBV7-3	TRBJ1-3	ASSLDGNTIY
13	TRBV2	TRBJ2-7	ASSPRPRETYEQY
14	TRBV30	TRBJ1-1	AWSVKFGPVNTEAF
10	TRBV6-1	TRBJ2-7	ASSEYDSEQY
14	TRBV15	TRBJ1-1	ATSRDHPRGNAEAF
13	TRBV13	TRBJ1-6	ASSLGQGGDSPLH
13	TRBV5-1	TRBJ2-2	ASSLGQGTTGELF
14	TRBV24-1	TRBJ2-1	ATSDYTSGSRYEQF
9	TRBV5-1	TRBJ1-2	ASSSGGGYT
12	TRBV3-1	TRBJ1-3	GSRGTDSGNTIY
15	TRBV14	TRBJ2-3	ASSQVRTGDNTDTQY
13	TRBV3-1	TRBJ1-2	ASSQGATGVYGYT
15	TRBV9	TRBJ2-1	ASSVEPPSGGADEQF
12	TRBV28	TRBJ2-3	ASGRLGGADTQY
13	TRBV19	TRBJ2-3	ASSVGQGGTDTQY
16	TRBV6-1	TRBJ2-7	ASSEAGLAGGFSYEQY
12	TRBV5-5	TRBJ2-1	ASSLWGTADEQF
12	TRBV3-1	TRBJ1-1	ASSQGHKNTEAF
11	TRBV9	TRBJ1-2	ASSVDSNYGYT
13	TRBV11-2	TRBJ1-2	ASSLEAAGWHGYT
14	TRBV5-4	TRBJ2-1	ASSLAGGRANNEQF
12	TRBV30	TRBJ1-1	AWSVRGANTEAF
12	TRBV7-9	TRBJ1-1	ASSLPERALEAF
11	TRBV6-1	TRBJ1-1	ASSLQGYTEAF
16	TRBV28	TRBJ2-1	ASSSPGLAAGSYNEQF
13	TRBV18	TRBJ2-5	ASSPGTRGAETQY
12	TRBV28	TRBJ2-5	ASSTIDREETQY
11	TRBV4-2	TRBJ2-1	ASNEAGRDEQF
10	TRBV6-1	TRBJ1-2	ASTRGDTGYT
13	TRBV6-5	TRBJ1-1	ASSYSTAMNTEAF
12	TRBV7-3	TRBJ1-2	ASIPDRGQGVYT
13	TRBV12-3/TRBV12-4	TRBJ2-1	ASSRTSDSYNEQF
13	TRBV3-1	TRBJ2-3	ASSQGIVGTDTQY
12	TRBV5-6	TRBJ1-5	ASSFQGSNQPQH
12	TRBV19	TRBJ2-7	ASSIGQEAYEQY
16	TRBV28	TRBJ2-5	ASSLSSEGPRARETQY
13	TRBV7-8	TRBJ2-1	ASSLGDFINNEQF
11	TRBV6-6	TRBJ1-1	ASSYPDRTEAF
13	TRBV20-1	TRBJ1-5	SAKKTGYSNQPQH
11	TRBV7-9	TRBJ2-3	ASSLGTKDTQY
12	TRBV12-3/TRBV12-4	TRBJ2-1	ASSTRHPTGSAF
13	TRBV20-1	TRBJ1-1	SARDPDQMNTEAF
13	TRBV11-2	TRBJ2-2	ASSRMFVSPGELF
8	TRBV29-1	TRBJ1-1	SGMNTEAF
12	TRBV7-2	TRBJ1-2	ASSSSTGAGGYT
14	TRBV19	TRBJ2-2	ASSILGVRGTGELF
10	TRBV28	TRBJ1-2	ASSLDGYGYT
10	TRBV11-3	TRBJ2-2	ASSPRAGELF
16	TRBV20-1	TRBJ2-4	SASRGPGQFPIKNIQY
13	TRBV6-5	TRBJ1-2	ASSYSGGTLLGYT
13	TRBV6-1	TRBJ2-7	ASRPSGTGVYEQY
14	TRBV24-1	TRBJ2-1	GSSDPGGKRYNEQF
13	TRBV27	TRBJ1-2	ASSSGGAANYGYT